These 3 T cell receptor beta chains were sequenced from one sample in a study of shared clonotypes between healthy human individuals. Produced via immunoSEQ multiplex PCR; TCRdb's table is partial and in-frame only. The repertoire holds some 500,000 clones, with roughly 95% as singletons. Sequencing was done on a sample of naive CD4+ T cells sorted from blood. Subset defined: CD45RA+ positively selected. Receptors originate from a woman aged 25-40 years in good health.

A single count supports this clone. The rearrangement joins TRBV7-9 to TRBJ2-7; no firm D call. The CDR3 covers 12 residues. Per germline, CDR1 SEHNR and CDR2 FQNEAQ (reference sequence). With 5 bases removed from V and 5 bases from J, the gap between germline ends came to 10 bases. The CDR3 loop reads CASSTVADEQYF. The CDR3 DNA reads TGTGCCAGCAGCACGGTTGCGGACGAGCAGTACTTC. Full variable domain (missing parts from reference TRBV7-9 and TRBJ2-7): DTGVSQNPRHKITKRGQNVTFRCDPISEHNRLYWYRQTLGQGPEFLTYFQNEAQLEKSRLLSDRFSAERPKGSFSTLEIQRTEQGDSAMYLCASSTVADEQYFGPGTRLTVT.

The chain combines TRBV29-1 with TRBJ2-7; 11 nucleotides match TRBD2. The CDR3 extends over 16 amino acids. CDR1 and CDR2 from the germline V gene are SQVTM and ANQGSEA. Trimming removed 5 bases from V and 2 bases from J; junction bases left unmatched: 11. The CDR3 DNA reads TGCAGCGTTACCCCCCGACTAGCGGGGAATACCTACGAGCAGTACTTC. Its translation is CSVTPRLAGNTYEQYF.

The chain is built from TRBV7-9 and TRBJ1-1; D gene unclear. Germline V lookup: CDR1 SEHNR, CDR2 FQNEAQ (reference sequence). The CDR3 loop spans 15 amino acids. V lost 4 bases to trimming and J lost 1 base, with 13 bases between them. CDR3 sequence reads: CASSSTNTANTEAFF. For the CDR3, the DNA is TGTGCCAGCAGCTCAACTAACACAGCGAACACTGAAGCTTTCTTT.